This T cell receptor beta chain derives from a study of OX40 agonist ivuxolimab in advanced cancers. Overall study: In this trial design, patients received ivuxolimab intravenously at 0.01 to 10 mg/kg every 2 weeks. Dose-escalation subjects each had hepatocellular carcinoma, melanoma, renal cell or head and neck cancer. Study-level results: CD8+ T cells averaged more expanded clones than CD4+.

Some clones are missing from TCRdb's copy, which holds only in-frame ones; the method was immunoSEQ multiplex PCR. The sample records tens of thousands of clones, 87% being singletons. Details on this clone: Its antigen is undetermined.

At baseline, cycle 4 day 1, and cycle 7 day 1, blood was sampled. The CDR3 covers 15 residues. The V and J ends lost 4 bases and 7 bases, in that order; junction bases with no gene match: 5. Germline assignment: CDR1 KGHSH and CDR2 LQKENI. The chain joins TRBV18 to TRBJ2-5; 14 positions match TRBD2. The clonotype was recovered from an adult with an advanced solid tumor such as melanoma, head and neck, liver or kidney cancer. The sample here was CD4+ or CD8+ T cells sorted from blood, taken in a trial of the OX40 agonist ivuxolimab. This CDR3 is CASSRGTSGSGTQYF. The CDR3, as DNA: TGTGCCAGCTCACGCGGGACTAGCGGGAGTGGGACCCAGTACTTC.